This T cell receptor beta chain emerged from a study of blood T cell repertoires in COVID-19. Whole-study context: Acute and convalescent COVID-19 specimens originated in the United States, Italy and Spain.

In the authors' methods: Estimated nucleated cell counts came from reference gene primer amplification. Sequenced by immunoSEQ multiplex PCR; TCRdb stores in-frame clones only, minus some. V, J and clone size derive from that table, while D and trimming were established from the DNA sequence. The sample consists of 200,000 to 250,000 clones, about four fifths of them appearing once. Unmatched junction bases numbered 4, after V lost 7 bases and J lost 3 bases. Germline assignment: CDR1 SGHKS and CDR2 YYEKEE (reference sequence). The CDR3 is 13 residues long. This clone was detected once. The receptor's source is a woman in her 40s with acute COVID-19. The sequencing sample was made of PBMCs or T cells enriched from blood (not recorded which). The chain links TRBV5-5 to TRBJ2-5, with 9 nucleotides matching TRBD2. Here the CDR3 DNA reads TGTGCCAGCCATCGCGGGGGGGAAGAGACCCAGTACTTC. It codes for CASHRGGEETQYF.